The clone carrying this T cell receptor (beta chain) was found many times. Its antigen is unknown. The CDR3 contains 13 residues. Germline CDR1 and CDR2: SNHLY and FYNNEI. V was pared by 4 bases and J by 8 bases, with 4 bases of the junction left unmatched. The source of the sample is a study of T cells after yellow fever vaccination. TCRdb reanalysed the 5' RACE reads using MiXCR and keeps one entry per CDR3 protein. The table has approximately 300,000 distinct CDR3 sequences, around a tenth seen once. Study-wide results and limits: Post-booster reappearance was seen for most primary-vaccination clones (around 96% CD4, 80% to 90% CD8).

This specimen consisted of CD4+ T cells sorted from PBMCs, obtained 45 days after the yellow fever booster vaccination. The chain links TRBV2 to TRBJ2-4; 8 nucleotides agree with TRBD1. The receptor was isolated from a man between 18 and 35 years old who received the YFV17D yellow fever vaccine. CDR3 residues: CASSARDRHIQYF. In DNA form, the CDR3 reads TGTGCCAGCAGTGCCCGGGACAGGCACATTCAGTACTTC.